This T cell receptor beta chain was found in a study of early T cells in non-severe SARS-CoV-2 infection. Whole-study context: From unsorted whole blood, bulk RNA was sequenced, and the chains remained unpaired. Study-wide findings and caveats: Clonotype matching in VDJdb favored anti-spike CD8 responses and did not capture private and CD4 specificities.

TCRdb redid the calling of the 5' RACE reads with MiXCR, one entry per CDR3 protein. This sample carries about 48,000 distinct CDR3 sequences, 7.7% of them seen once, and the ten largest clones take 4.5% to 7%. The CDR3 has 18 amino acids. The V and J ends lost 6 bases and 2 bases, in that order; junction bases with no gene match: 15. This clonotype was observed at least ten times. The antigen is not known. The V gene is TRBV12-3 or TRBV12-4, the J gene TRBJ1-3; 8 nucleotides align to TRBD1. Sequencing was performed on whole blood. This TCR derives from an adult who was a healthcare worker with PCR-confirmed SARS-CoV-2 infection or an uninfected control (not recorded which). This CDR3 is CASSPRGAGGYAGNTIYF. Written as DNA, the CDR3 is TGTGCCAGCAGCCCCCGTGGGGCAGGGGGCTATGCTGGAAACACCATATATTTT.